This record looks at one T cell receptor (beta chain) sequence and its context. Random-hexamer reverse transcription was applied to roughly 0.5 to 1 ug RNA. Via MiXCR, TCRdb re-called the immunoSEQ multiplex PCR reads, giving one row per CDR3 protein. The sample holds around 300,000 distinct CDR3 sequences; about 91% are singletons and the top ten take over 0.065%. The data stem from a study of CD8 T cells in Susac syndrome. The TCR comes from a human donor with multiple sclerosis. Sequencing was carried out using CD4+ T cells from PBMCs.

The CDR3 sequence is CSVWTVEQFF. CDR3 DNA sequence: TGCAGCGTTTGGACAGTTGAGCAGTTCTTC. This chain connects TRBV29-1 to TRBJ2-1; D perhaps matches TRBD1 (6 bases). CDR1 is SQVTM and CDR2 is ANQGSEA in the germline V gene. The length of the CDR3 is 10 residues. The ends were cut back, 5 bases at V and 9 bases at J, with 8 bases in the middle.